This passage covers 23 T cell receptor beta chains from one sample sequenced in a study of blood T cell repertoires in COVID-19. Produced via immunoSEQ multiplex PCR; TCRdb's table is partial and in-frame only. Of 85,000 to 100,000 clones listed, around nine tenths were seen once; the top ten hold around 2.2%. The source material was peripheral blood. The receptors derive from a man over 45 with COVID-19, enrolled during active disease.

The rearrangement links TRBV10-1 to TRBJ2-7, with D possibly TRBD2 on 6 matching bases. Germline V lookup: CDR1 WNHNN, CDR2 SYGVQD (reference sequence). The CDR3 consists of 14 residues. V shed 3 bases and J shed 7 bases, with 16 bases lying between them. CDR3 sequence: CASSELAVPGEQYF. DNA for the CDR3: TGCGCCAGCAGTGAATTAGCGGTACCAGGGGAGCAGTACTTC.

This sequence joins TRBV11-1 and TRBJ2-1; 9 nucleotides align to TRBD1. The CDR3 extends over 16 amino acids. Germline trimming cut 1 base from V and 2 bases from J; bases unmatched to any gene: 3. CDR1 SGHAT and CDR2 FQDESV come from the germline V gene (reference sequence). CDR3 DNA sequence: TGTGCCAGCAGCTTAGGGGGACAGGGCGCCTACAATGAGCAGTTCTTC. This translates into CASSLGGQGAYNEQFF.

The genes are TRBV10-2 and TRBJ1-1, with TRBD1 matching over 8 bases. CDR1 and CDR2 (germline): WSHSY, SAAADI. V lost 6 bases, J lost 6 bases, and 6 bases stayed unmatched. This CDR3 has 13 amino acids. The CDR3 is CASRDTGGAEAFF. The CDR3 DNA reads TGCGCCAGCAGAGACACAGGGGGTGCTGAAGCTTTCTTT.

As DNA, the CDR3 is TGTGCCAGTACCACGATCCGGGACAGGGCCTCTGGAAACACCATATATTTT. It yields the protein CASTTIRDRASGNTIYF. The chain links TRBV19 to TRBJ1-3; TRBD1 matches at 9 bases. Germline V gene data show CDR1 as LNHDA and CDR2 as SQIVND (reference sequence). The ends lost 7 bases at V and 0 bases at J; junction bases unmatched: 10. CDR3 length equals 17 residues.

CDR3: CASSQEGTGRNQPQHF. CDR3 DNA sequence: TGTGCCAGCAGCCAAGAAGGCACAGGTCGCAATCAGCCCCAGCATTTT. The V call is TRBV4-2, the J call TRBJ1-5; possible D gene TRBD1, 5 bases. CDR1 LGHNA and CDR2 YNFKEQ come from the germline V gene. The CDR3 length is 16 residues. V was clipped by 0 bases and J by 2 bases, with 11 bases between them.

The chain couples TRBV25-1 to TRBJ2-1; a weak D match, TRBD2 (6 bases). This CDR3 region has 13 residues. CDR1 and CDR2 (germline): MGHDK, SYGVNS. The V and J ends lost 4 bases and 10 bases respectively, with 14 bases between them. CDR3 sequence: CASSATGALEQFF. The CDR3 nucleotides read TGTGCCAGCAGTGCCACGGGAGCTCTCGAGCAGTTCTTC.

The J gene is TRBJ2-7, the V gene TRBV20-1, with 8 bases fitting TRBD2. V trimming: 3 bases; J trimming: 3 bases; junction bases outside the gene matches: 7. CDR3 size: 14 residues. The germline CDR1 and CDR2 sequences are DFQATT and SNEGSKA (reference sequence). DNA for the CDR3: TGCAGTGCTAGTACCCGGACTAGCTTCTACGAGCAGTACTTC. Translation: CSASTRTSFYEQYF.

The chain recombines TRBV4-3 with TRBJ2-4, with 8 nucleotides matching TRBD1. The J segment lost 0 bases and the V segment lost 0 bases, leaving 4 bases of the junction unmatched. CDR1 is LGHNA, CDR2 YSLEER, per germline. The length of the CDR3 is 17 residues. The CDR3 DNA reads as TGCGCCAGCAGCCAAGACTGGGACAGGATAGCCAAAAACATTCAGTACTTC. Translation: CASSQDWDRIAKNIQYF.

The chain recombines TRBV5-1 with TRBJ1-5; D unresolved. Germline V gene data show CDR1 as SGHRS and CDR2 as YFSETQ. V lost 0 bases to trimming and J lost 5 bases, with 6 bases between them. This CDR3 region has 13 residues. Written as DNA, the CDR3 is TGCGCCAGCAGCTTGGGCGGAGATCAGCCCCAGCATTTT. Amino acid sequence: CASSLGGDQPQHF.

The chain employs TRBV6-6 and TRBJ1-3; the D gene is possibly TRBD1 (5 bases). The germline V and J ends were trimmed by 3 bases and 2 bases, with 14 bases remaining between them. Per the germline V gene, CDR1 is MNHNY and CDR2 is SVGAGI (reference sequence). The CDR3 covers 16 residues. CDR3 DNA sequence: TGTGCCAGCAGTTATGACAGCCGTGGACCTGGAAACACCATATATTTT. Translated: CASSYDSRGPGNTIYF.

The chain is built from TRBV3-1 (or the pseudogene TRBV3-2) and TRBJ2-7, with D possibly being TRBD2 (5 bases). CDR3 length: 13 residues. V was cut by 2 bases and J by 1 base, with 6 bases left in between. Germline V gives CDR1 LGHDT, CDR2 YNNKEL (reference sequence). In DNA form, the CDR3 reads TGTGCCAGCAGCCAACGCGGGTCCTACGAGCAGTACTTC. Translation gives CASSQRGSYEQYF.

The chain uses TRBV6-6 and TRBJ1-2, with D possibly matching TRBD1 (6 bases). The germline V gene has CDR1 MNHNY and CDR2 SVGAGI (reference sequence). V lost 0 bases and J 0 bases, leaving 11 bases between the germline ends. This CDR3 is 16 amino acids long. CDR3 DNA sequence: TGTGCCAGCAGTTACTCGGGGACATCAGCTAACTATGGCTACACCTTC. As protein: CASSYSGTSANYGYTF.

The chain employs TRBV19 and TRBJ1-6; 11 bases fit TRBD1. Unmatched junction bases numbered 11, after V lost 4 bases and J lost 6 bases. This CDR3 comprises 18 residues. Germline CDR1 and CDR2: LNHDA and SQIVND (reference sequence). The CDR3 region has the DNA TGTGCCAGTAGTAAAGAACTGAGGACAGGGGGCTTTAATTCACCCCTCCACTTT. Amino acid sequence: CASSKELRTGGFNSPLHF.

The chain joins TRBV7-8 to TRBJ1-2, with D perhaps TRBD1 (6 bases). Per germline, CDR1 SGHVS and CDR2 FQNEAQ. The CDR3 extends over 15 amino acids. Trimming took 4 bases from V and 4 from J, leaving 16 bases between them. The CDR3 DNA follows: TGTGCCAGCAGCTACCGGGACAAGGCTCGCTATGGCTACACCTTC. It is translated as CASSYRDKARYGYTF. Variable domain in full (rest from reference TRBV7-8 and TRBJ1-2): GAGVSQSPRYKVAKRGQDVALRCDPISGHVSLFWYQQALGQGPEFLTYFQNEAQLDKSGLPSDRFFAERPEGSVSTLKIQRTQQEDSAVYLCASSYRDKARYGYTFGSGTRLTVV.

V and J are TRBV7-8 and TRBJ1-6, with TRBD1 identical over 10 bases. The V gene end was trimmed by 4 bases and the J gene end by 1 base; junction bases not matched to a gene: 7. This CDR3 region has 18 residues. Looked up from germline, CDR1 is SGHVS and CDR2 is FQNEAQ. CDR3 protein: CASSSGQGPGSYNSPLHF. The DNA of the CDR3 is TGTGCCAGCAGCTCGGGACAGGGGCCAGGTTCCTATAATTCACCCCTCCACTTT.

The rearrangement links TRBV12-5 to TRBJ2-3, with a possible D match to TRBD1 (5 bases). There are 16 residues in the CDR3. V lost 1 base to trimming and J lost 2 bases, with 13 bases between them. CDR1 and CDR2 from the germline V gene are LGHNT and FRNRAP. The CDR3 DNA is TGTGCTAGTGGTTTGGACTCCGCAGGGCACACAGATACGCAGTATTTT. The encoded protein is CASGLDSAGHTDTQYF.

The chain uses TRBV2 and TRBJ1-6; 7 bases are a match to TRBD1. The length of the CDR3 is 16 residues. The germline V gene has CDR1 SNHLY and CDR2 FYNNEI. Unmatched junction bases numbered 8, after V lost 5 bases and J lost 4 bases. CDR3 sequence (DNA): TGTGCCAGCAGTTCGCAAGGGGGACAGTATAATTCACCCCTCCACTTT. Amino acid sequence: CASSSQGGQYNSPLHF.

The chain employs TRBV19 and TRBJ2-1, with 9 bases matching TRBD2. V trimming: 3 bases; J trimming: 8 bases; junction bases outside the gene matches: 11. The CDR3 is 16 residues long. CDR1 is LNHDA and CDR2 is SQIVND in the germline V gene (reference sequence). The chain's CDR3 is CASSMAGGLLFYEQFF. CDR3 nucleotides: TGTGCCAGTAGTATGGCGGGGGGGCTCCTTTTCTATGAGCAGTTCTTC.

This clone was detected once. The chain has TRBV27 and TRBJ2-2; 8 nucleotides line up with TRBD1. Germline assignment: CDR1 MNHEY and CDR2 SMNVEV (reference sequence). The CDR3 is 15 residues long. The J segment lost 4 bases and the V segment lost 6 bases, leaving 7 bases of the junction unmatched. CDR3 nucleotides: TGTGCCAGCAGGATCCTAGGACAGGGCACCGGGGAGCTGTTTTTT. Its protein is CASRILGQGTGELFF.

The gene calls are TRBV9 and TRBJ1-3; 10 bases fit TRBD1. The CDR3 has 15 amino acids. Germline V CDR1 and CDR2: SGDLS, YYNGEE. V lost 1 base, J lost 8 bases, and 6 bases stayed unmatched. As DNA, the CDR3 is TGTGCCAGCAGCGTATCGACAGGGGGCATGGACACCATATATTTT. It codes for CASSVSTGGMDTIYF.

The chain couples TRBV5-1 to TRBJ1-5; tentatively, D is TRBD1 (5 bases). The length of the CDR3 is 14 residues. Germline V gene sequence: CDR1 SGHRS, CDR2 YFSETQ. V dropped 4 bases and J dropped 0 bases, with 8 bases sitting between them. This CDR3 is CASSADSSNQPQHF. The CDR3 DNA follows: TGCGCCAGCAGCGCCGACAGTAGCAATCAGCCCCAGCATTTT.

The chain is built from TRBV12-3 or TRBV12-4 and TRBJ1-2; D gene uncertain. Trimming took off 4 bases at V and 12 bases at J, with 12 bases between the two ends. This CDR3 region has 11 residues. The CDR3 protein is CASSSPGFHTF. The CDR3 DNA reads as TGTGCCAGCAGTTCACCGGGATTTCACACCTTC.

This sequence joins TRBV28 and TRBJ1-1; D is unresolved. V was clipped by 2 bases and J by 1 base, with 8 bases between them. This CDR3 contains 14 residues. Per germline, CDR1 MDHEN and CDR2 SYDVKM. The CDR3 DNA reads TGTGCCAGCAGTTTAGGGAGAAGGAACACTGAAGCTTTCTTT. As protein: CASSLGRRNTEAFF.